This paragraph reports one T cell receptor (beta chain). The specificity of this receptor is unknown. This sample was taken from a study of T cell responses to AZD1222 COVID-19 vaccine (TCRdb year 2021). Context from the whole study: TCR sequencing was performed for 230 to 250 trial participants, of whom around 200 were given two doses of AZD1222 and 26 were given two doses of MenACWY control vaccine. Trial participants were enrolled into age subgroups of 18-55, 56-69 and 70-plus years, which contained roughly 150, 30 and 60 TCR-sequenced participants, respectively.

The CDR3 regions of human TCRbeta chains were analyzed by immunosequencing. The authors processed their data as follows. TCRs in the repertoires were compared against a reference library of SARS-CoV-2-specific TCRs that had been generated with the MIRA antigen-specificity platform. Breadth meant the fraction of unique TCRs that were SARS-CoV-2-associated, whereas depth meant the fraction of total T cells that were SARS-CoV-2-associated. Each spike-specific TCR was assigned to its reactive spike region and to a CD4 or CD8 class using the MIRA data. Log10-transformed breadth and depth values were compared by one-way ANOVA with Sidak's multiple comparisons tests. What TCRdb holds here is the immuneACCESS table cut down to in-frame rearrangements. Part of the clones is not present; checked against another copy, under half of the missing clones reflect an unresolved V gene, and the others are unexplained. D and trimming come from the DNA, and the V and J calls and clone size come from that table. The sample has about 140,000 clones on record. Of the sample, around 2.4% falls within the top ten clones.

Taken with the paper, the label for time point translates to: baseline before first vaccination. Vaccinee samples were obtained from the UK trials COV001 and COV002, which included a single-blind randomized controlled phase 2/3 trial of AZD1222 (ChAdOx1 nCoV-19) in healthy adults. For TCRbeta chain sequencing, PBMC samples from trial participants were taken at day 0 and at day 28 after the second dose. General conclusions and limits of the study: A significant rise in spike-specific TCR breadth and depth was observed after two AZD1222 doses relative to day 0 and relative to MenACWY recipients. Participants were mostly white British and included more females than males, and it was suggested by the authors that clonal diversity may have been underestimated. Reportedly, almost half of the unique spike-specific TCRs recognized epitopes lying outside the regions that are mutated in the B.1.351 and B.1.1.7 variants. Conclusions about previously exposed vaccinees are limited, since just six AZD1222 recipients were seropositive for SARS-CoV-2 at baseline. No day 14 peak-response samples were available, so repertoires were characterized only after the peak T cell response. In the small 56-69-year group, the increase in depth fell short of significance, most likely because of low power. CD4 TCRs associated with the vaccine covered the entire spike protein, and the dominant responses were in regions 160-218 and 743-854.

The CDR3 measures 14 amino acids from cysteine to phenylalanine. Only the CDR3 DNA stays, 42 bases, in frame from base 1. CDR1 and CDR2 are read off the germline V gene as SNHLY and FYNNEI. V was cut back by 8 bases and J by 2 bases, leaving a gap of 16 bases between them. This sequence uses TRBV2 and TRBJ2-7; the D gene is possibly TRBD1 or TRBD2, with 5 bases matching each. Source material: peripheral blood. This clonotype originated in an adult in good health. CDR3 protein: CASSVDGAAYEQYF. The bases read TGTGCCAGCTCCGTTGACGGGGCCGCCTACGAGCAGTACTTC.